This TCR beta chain came from a study of shared clonotypes between healthy human individuals. Study-level findings and limits: Four donors shared about 4.8% of their naive CD4 clonotypes.

Per germline, CDR1 LNHDA and CDR2 SQIVND (reference sequence). Losses at the gene ends were 6 bases for V and 0 bases for J; bases not matched to a gene: 6. The CDR3 is 15 residues long. The assay was immunoSEQ multiplex PCR, and TCRdb's table has in-frame clones only and misses some. Of 2 million to 2.5 million clones in the sample, 95% were seen once. Remarks on this clone: Its antigen is as yet unknown.

V usage is TRBV19 and J usage is TRBJ2-7; 9 nucleotides match TRBD1. The clonotype was recovered from a man between 18 and 35 years old in good health. The sequencing sample was made of naive CD4+ T cells sorted from blood. Subset: CD45RA+ positively selected. CDR3 sequence reads: CASRDLGQGSYEQYF. The CDR3 DNA sequence: TGTGCCAGTAGGGACCTGGGACAGGGCTCCTACGAGCAGTACTTC.